Sequencing of this T cell receptor beta chain was carried out in a study of T cell repertoires in cytomegalovirus infection. At the level of the study: In public TCR beta signatures, there were indications of both CMV infection and matching HLA type.

This clonotype was detected only a few times. Its antigen is undetermined. With 5 bases removed from V and 4 bases from J, the gap between germline ends came to 20 bases. The CDR3 runs to 16 residues. In germline, CDR1 is MNHNY, CDR2 SVGAGI (reference sequence). Study-wide findings and caveats: CMV-specific TCR beta clonotypes restricted by HLA-C dominated the ex vivo response. The cumulative frequency of public TCR beta families identified carriers of CMV plus the relevant HLA.

TCRdb re-analysed the reads in MiXCR, keeping a single row per CDR3 protein. This repertoire shows a few hundred thousand distinct CDR3 sequences, 8% to 9.5% found once; its top ten account for about 4.5%. The sequenced material came from PBMCs. This receptor was identified in a human donor in good health (CMV status not recorded). Some clones in this sample may be carry-over from other donors' samples. The genes are TRBV6-6 and TRBJ1-2, with D possibly matching TRBD1 (5 bases). In DNA form, the CDR3 reads TGTGCCAGCAGTCCGCCTCCCGGACACACTATCTATGGCTACACCTTC. It specifies CASSPPPGHTIYGYTF.